A selection of T cell receptor beta chains follows, all from one sample in a study of beta chain features in type 1 diabetes. The assay was immunoSEQ multiplex PCR, and TCRdb's table has in-frame clones only and misses some. The table lists tens of thousands of clones, 45% to 50% of them singletons. The material sequenced was central memory CD4+ T cells from blood. The receptors derive from a woman aged 18-29 years in good health. CDR3s include the opening cysteine and the closing phenylalanine or tryptophan. Fields, in order: clone size, J gene, V gene, D gene, CDR3 protein, CDR3 DNA. The D gene is left open where the match is weak. Not every row has a clone size; where given, it reads once, few, many or a size class.

few,TRBJ1-2,TRBV6-1,-,CASSEQGGYTF,TGTGCCAGCAGTGAACAGGGAGGGTACACCTTC
-,TRBJ2-2,TRBV6-1,TRBD2,CASSESAGVGELFF,TGTGCCAGCAGTGAAAGTGCGGGAGTCGGGGAGCTGTTTTTT
-,TRBJ2-7,TRBV5-1,-,CASSLNAGVDEQYF,TGCGCCAGCAGCTTAAACGCCGGGGTCGACGAGCAGTACTTC
-,TRBJ2-7,TRBV7-8,TRBD1,CASSKEQGREQYF,TGTGCCAGCAGCAAGGAACAGGGGCGCGAGCAGTACTTC
-,TRBJ1-1,TRBV7-9,TRBD1,CASSSDRGWDTEAFF,TGTGCCAGCAGCTCTGACAGGGGATGGGACACTGAAGCTTTCTTT
-,TRBJ2-7,TRBV7-2,-,CASSSLSRTEKPYEQYF,TGTGCCAGCAGCTCACTCTCCCGGACAGAAAAACCCTACGAGCAGTACTTC
-,TRBJ2-1,TRBV27,TRBD1,CATTQGARNNEQFF,TGTGCCACCACACAGGGGGCGAGGAACAATGAGCAGTTCTTC
-,TRBJ1-2,TRBV18,TRBD1,CASSPPAGRGHGYTF,TGTGCCAGCTCACCCCCGGCGGGCAGGGGGCATGGCTACACCTTC
few,TRBJ2-3,TRBV29-1,TRBD1,CSVRVGQITDTQYF,TGCAGCGTTAGAGTGGGACAGATCACAGATACGCAGTATTTT
-,TRBJ2-7,TRBV5-6,TRBD1,CASSSGGGQGSNEQYF,TGTGCCAGCAGCTCGGGTGGCGGACAGGGGTCAAACGAGCAGTACTTC
-,TRBJ1-6,TRBV11-2,TRBD1,CASSSVQGAGPLHF,TGTGCCAGCAGCTCGGTACAGGGGGCGGGTCCCCTCCACTTT
-,TRBJ2-2,TRBV27,TRBD2,CASSLKTSGGAYTGELFF,TGTGCCAGCAGCCTTAAAACTAGCGGGGGGGCCTACACCGGGGAGCTGTTTTTT
few,TRBJ2-7,TRBV5-1,-,CASSPSPRELSYEQYF,TGCGCCAGCAGCCCCTCCCCACGGGAGCTATCCTACGAGCAGTACTTC
few,TRBJ2-1,TRBV7-3,-,CASSLGGPRSYNEQFF,TGTGCCAGCAGCTTAGGGGGCCCACGATCCTACAATGAGCAGTTCTTC
-,TRBJ2-5,TRBV14,-,CASSPYGGGETQYF,TGTGCCAGCAGCCCGTACGGGGGAGGAGAGACCCAGTACTTC
-,TRBJ2-6,TRBV2,TRBD2,CASTSGVSGANVLTF,TGTGCCTCGACTAGCGGGGTCAGTGGGGCCAACGTCCTGACTTTC
-,TRBJ2-7,TRBV30,TRBD2,CAWTKVRTSGGEQYF,TGTGCCTGGACCAAGGTCAGGACTAGCGGAGGCGAGCAGTACTTC
-,TRBJ2-1,TRBV6-1,TRBD1,CASSGTGGYNEQFF,TGTGCCAGCAGTGGGACAGGGGGGTACAATGAGCAGTTCTTC
-,TRBJ1-2,TRBV2,-,CASSEVGASYGYTF,TGTGCCAGCAGTGAGGTTGGGGCCTCCTATGGCTACACCTTC
-,TRBJ2-3,TRBV19,-,CASSITGVGDTQYF,TGTGCCAGTAGTATCACCGGTGTCGGGGATACGCAGTATTTT
-,TRBJ1-4,TRBV9,TRBD1,CASSRRTGDNEKLFF,TGTGCCAGCAGCAGACGGACAGGGGATAATGAAAAACTGTTTTTT
-,TRBJ2-5,TRBV13,TRBD2,CASSLEAGGKETQYF,TGTGCCAGCAGCTTAGAAGCGGGAGGGAAAGAGACCCAGTACTTC
few,TRBJ2-7,TRBV18,TRBD1,CASSIGTGDEQYF,TGTGCCAGCTCGATCGGGACAGGGGACGAGCAGTACTTC
-,TRBJ2-7,TRBV2,TRBD2,CASRGLPGLAGGYSYEQYF,TGTGCCAGCAGGGGACTTCCGGGACTAGCGGGGGGGTACTCCTACGAGCAGTACTTC
few,TRBJ2-1,TRBV5-1,TRBD2,CASSKGAGAGGPYEQFF,TGCGCCAGCAGCAAGGGCGCGGGTGCGGGGGGGCCGTATGAGCAGTTCTTC
-,TRBJ1-2,TRBV18,-,CASSPPSGFYGYTF,TGTGCCAGCTCACCACCTTCAGGGTTCTATGGCTACACCTTC
-,TRBJ1-2,TRBV7-9,TRBD1,CASSVLPTGLGGYTF,TGTGCCAGCAGCGTCCTTCCGACAGGGCTTGGCGGCTACACCTTC
-,TRBJ1-5,TRBV19,-,CASSTRDTISNQPQHF,TGTGCCAGTAGCACCCGGGACACCATTAGCAATCAGCCCCAGCATTTT
-,TRBJ2-1,TRBV7-9,TRBD2,CASSLYLAGGRLNEQFF,TGTGCCAGCAGCTTATATCTCGCGGGGGGGCGTCTCAATGAGCAGTTCTTC
-,TRBJ1-2,TRBV7-9,-,CASSSRSLYGYTF,TGTGCCAGCAGCTCCAGGTCCCTCTATGGCTACACCTTC
-,TRBJ2-5,TRBV28,TRBD1,CASSFWTGGETQYF,TGTGCCAGCAGTTTTTGGACAGGGGGTGAGACCCAGTACTTC
-,TRBJ2-5,TRBV6-1,-,CASRRDNQETQYF,TGTGCCAGCAGGAGGGACAACCAAGAGACCCAGTACTTC
-,TRBJ2-1,TRBV7-8,-,CASSSRDADYNEQFF,TGTGCCAGCAGCTCCAGGGATGCCGACTACAATGAGCAGTTCTTC
-,TRBJ2-5,TRBV15,TRBD2,CATSRDRRLAGGETQYF,TGTGCCACCAGCAGAGATAGGCGACTAGCGGGAGGAGAGACCCAGTACTTC
-,TRBJ2-1,TRBV7-6,TRBD1,CASSLARAGGRMYNEQFF,TGTGCCAGCAGCTTAGCTCGGGCAGGGGGCAGAATGTACAATGAGCAGTTCTTC
few,TRBJ1-1,TRBV30,-,CAWSSWGGLNTEAFF,TGTGCCTGGAGTTCCTGGGGGGGGCTGAACACTGAAGCTTTCTTT
few,TRBJ1-5,TRBV7-2,TRBD1,CASSLGPRTGNVQPQHF,TGTGCCAGCAGCTTAGGGCCCCGGACAGGGAACGTTCAGCCCCAGCATTTT
-,TRBJ2-7,TRBV4-1,TRBD2,CASSQDSVAGAISEQYF,TGCGCCAGCAGCCAAGATTCCGTAGCGGGAGCGATCTCCGAGCAGTACTTC
few,TRBJ1-1,TRBV27,-,CASSPFFSFGSEAFF,TGTGCCAGCAGTCCCTTTTTTAGCTTTGGGTCTGAAGCTTTCTTT
-,TRBJ1-5,TRBV28,-,CASAFRGAVRNQPQHF,TGTGCCAGCGCTTTCCGGGGGGCGGTTCGCAATCAGCCCCAGCATTTT
-,TRBJ2-3,TRBV19,-,CAIRWGADTQYF,TGTGCCATCCGGTGGGGGGCAGATACGCAGTATTTT
-,TRBJ1-2,TRBV7-3,-,CASSYEAGYTF,TGTGCCAGCAGCTACGAGGCTGGCTACACCTTC